The next 4 T cell receptor beta chains were all read from a single sample in a study of response to subunit inactivated influenza vaccine. TCRdb reanalysed the RT-PCR reads using MiXCR and keeps one entry per CDR3 protein. The sample has some 570,000 distinct CDR3 sequences, approximately 10% seen once; the top ten hold approximately 10%. The same sample was also studied in work on T cells expressing NK-cell markers. That paper states: Generation of TCR beta cDNA was performed by 5'RACE template switching incorporating UMIs.

This specimen consisted of PBMCs from blood, obtained on the day of vaccination. Receptor source: a man between 45 and 60 years old who received an inactivated influenza vaccine.

This clonotype has only a few counts. J is TRBJ2-3 and V is TRBV11-2; D gene uncertain. There are 15 residues in the CDR3. Trimming took off 3 bases at V and 6 bases at J, with 16 bases between the two ends. Germline values: CDR1 SGHAT, CDR2 FQNNGV. CDR3 sequence: CASSFEPHRRDTQYF. The DNA for the CDR3 is TGTGCCAGCAGCTTTGAACCACATCGGCGGGATACGCAGTATTTT.

This sequence joins TRBV5-1 and TRBJ2-7; D is undetermined. CDR3 length equals 15 residues. The germline gives CDR1 SGHRS, CDR2 YFSETQ. Trimming removed 4 bases from V and 2 bases from J, with 16 bases in between. DNA of the CDR3: TGCGCCAGCAGCCTAGACGATCCCAGAACCTACGAGCAGTACTTC. Translated, it gives CASSLDDPRTYEQYF.

This clonotype was found a few times. J is TRBJ2-6 and V is TRBV7-2, with D perhaps TRBD1 (5 bases). The CDR3 is 18 residues long. The V and J ends lost 3 bases and 0 bases respectively, with 15 bases between them. Germline V gene data show CDR1 as SGHTA and CDR2 as FQGNSA. Written as DNA, the CDR3 is TGTGCCAGCAGCTTGGGGATAAGACAGAGCTCTGGGGCCAACGTCCTGACTTTC. It codes for CASSLGIRQSSGANVLTF.

The V gene is TRBV6-4, the J gene TRBJ2-3, with 9 nucleotides matching TRBD1. The CDR3 is 15 residues long. CDR1 and CDR2 from the germline V gene are MRHNA and SNTAGT. V lost 5 bases, J lost 4 bases, and 7 bases stayed unmatched. Written as DNA, the CDR3 is TGTGCCAGCAGTCCGAAAACAGGGGGCGCAGATACGCAGTATTTT. Protein: CASSPKTGGADTQYF.